These 8 T cell receptor beta chains were sequenced from one sample in a study of blood T cell repertoires in COVID-19. Clones were sequenced by immunoSEQ multiplex PCR, and TCRdb holds only the in-frame ones, with some missing. The sample has 60,000 to 70,000 clones, about 88% seen once. The specimen was peripheral blood. These receptors originate from a woman aged 60-70 years with COVID-19, enrolled during active disease.

The chain uses TRBV7-2 and TRBJ2-7, with 12 bases fitting TRBD2. CDR1 SGHTA and CDR2 FQGNSA come from the germline V gene. The V and J ends lost 4 bases and 0 bases, in that order; junction bases with no gene match: 4. The CDR3 loop spans 16 amino acids. The CDR3 here is CASSSRLAGDSYEQYF. CDR3 sequence (DNA): TGTGCCAGCAGCTCCCGACTAGCGGGGGACTCCTACGAGCAGTACTTC. Supplemented by reference TRBV7-2 and TRBJ2-7, the full variable domain reads GAGVSQSPSNKVTEKGKDVELRCDPISGHTALYWYRQSLGQGLEFLIYFQGNSAPDKSGLPSDRFSAERTGGSVSTLTIQRTQQEDSAVYLCASSSRLAGDSYEQYFGPGTRLTVT.

The chain employs TRBV5-6 and TRBJ2-7; D uncertain. The CDR3 runs 12 residues. CDR1 is SGHDT, CDR2 YYEEEE, per germline. The germline V and J ends were trimmed by 0 bases and 4 bases, with 5 bases remaining between them. The CDR3 DNA reads TGTGCCAGCAGCTTGGCTAGTTACGAGCAGTACTTC. Amino acids: CASSLASYEQYF. Drawing the rest from reference TRBV5-6 and TRBJ2-7, the complete variable domain is DAGVTQSPTHLIKTRGQQVTLRCSPKSGHDTVSWYQQALGQGPQFIFQYYEEEERQRGNFPDRFSGHQFPNYSSELNVNALLLGDSALYLCASSLASYEQYFGPGTRLTVT.

V and J are TRBV6-5 and TRBJ1-2, with D perhaps matching TRBD1 (5 bases). There are 11 residues in the CDR3. Germline V gene data show CDR1 as MNHEY and CDR2 as SVGAGI. The V and J ends lost 4 bases and 8 bases respectively, with 8 bases between them. The CDR3 here is CASSSGGGYTF. CDR3 nucleotide sequence: TGTGCCAGCAGTTCGGGGGGAGGCTACACCTTC.

This clone was counted only a few times. The J gene is TRBJ1-1, the V gene TRBV6-5, with 10 nucleotides matching TRBD1. The CDR3 spans 14 residues. Germline V lookup: CDR1 MNHEY, CDR2 SVGAGI. J was trimmed by 6 bases and V by 4 bases; bases with no gene match: 5. For the CDR3, the DNA is TGTGCCAGCAGTTCTGGGACAGGGGTCCCTGAAGCTTTCTTT. Its protein product is CASSSGTGVPEAFF.

This clone was observed a single time. The rearrangement links TRBV6-5 to TRBJ2-7, with D tentatively TRBD2 (5 bases). From germline, CDR1 is MNHEY and CDR2 SVGAGI. Trimming left V 6 bases short and J 1 base short, with 13 bases between. The CDR3 covers 14 residues. In DNA form, the CDR3 reads TGTGCCAGCAGCCGAACTAGAATATCCTACGAGCAGTACTTC. Amino acids: CASSRTRISYEQYF.

The chain combines TRBV7-2 with TRBJ2-7; D gene ambiguous. Germline CDR1 and CDR2: SGHTA and FQGNSA. This CDR3 has 11 amino acids. The V and J ends lost 4 bases and 7 bases respectively, with 8 bases between them. Here the CDR3 DNA reads TGTGCCAGCAGCTCCCAGGTGGAGCAGTACTTC. As protein: CASSSQVEQYF.

The V and J genes are TRBV2 and TRBJ1-6, with no clear D. With 8 bases removed from V and 5 bases from J, the gap between germline ends came to 19 bases. The germline gives CDR1 SNHLY, CDR2 FYNNEI. The CDR3 sequence is 16 residues long. The DNA for the CDR3 is TGTGCCAGCTTCCTGGAGGCCGCGGTAGATAATTCACCCCTCCACTTT. Translation: CASFLEAAVDNSPLHF.

The sample holds one count of this clone. The V and J genes are TRBV10-3 and TRBJ2-7; 8 bases line up with TRBD1. V shed 0 bases and J 5 bases; nucleotides not matched to a gene: 6. The CDR3 contains 15 residues. The germline gives CDR1 ENHRY, CDR2 SYGVKD. CDR3 sequence (DNA): TGTGCCATCAGTGAGTCGAGGACAGGGAAAAACGAGCAGTACTTC. Translating it yields CAISESRTGKNEQYF.